This is a list of T cell receptor beta chains from one sample in a study of T-cell reconstitution after alpha-beta-depleted transplantation in children. One entry per CDR3 protein, called by TCRdb with MiXCR from the PCR reads. Among some 590,000 distinct CDR3 sequences listed, more than 9% were seen once. The sample here was PBMCs from the stem cell graft donor, taken from the stem cell graft. Source of these receptors: a human donor who donated a stem cell graft to a child with acute myeloid leukemia. The CDR3 runs from the conserved cysteine through the conserved F or W. Fields, in order: clone size, V gene, J gene, D gene, CDR3 DNA, CDR3 protein. A D gene is named only where the DNA matches it firmly. The size of a clone is reported for some rows only, either as once, few or many, or as a class for expanded clones.

>few|TRBV20-1|TRBJ2-2|.
TGCTGTGCTAGCGTCCTAGTTTCCGGGACCGGGGAGCTGTTTTTT
CCASVLVSGTGELFF
>.|TRBV25-1|TRBJ1-2|TRBD1
TGTGCCAGCAGTGAATCGACAGGGGGCGCGGGGGGCTACACCTTC
CASSESTGGAGGYTF
>few|TRBV20-1|TRBJ1-5|TRBD1
TGCACCGGGAATGGACAGGCGAAACTAACTAATCAGCCCCAGCATTTT
CTGNGQAKLTNQPQHF
>few|TRBV9|TRBJ2-7|.
TGTGCCAGCAGCGTAGCTGGAACAGATCTCTACGAGCAGTACTTC
CASSVAGTDLYEQYF
>.|TRBV30|TRBJ2-5|TRBD2
TGTGCCTGGGCTCCGGGACTAGCATCCGAGACCCAGTACTTC
CAWAPGLASETQYF
>.|TRBV12-3/TRBV12-4|TRBJ2-1|TRBD1
TGTGCCAGCAGCCGGACAGGGGGTAACAATGAGCAGTTCTTC
CASSRTGGNNEQFF
>.|TRBV9|TRBJ2-2|.
TGTGCCAGCAGCCTGGAGATGGTTAACACCGGGGAGCTGTTTTTT
CASSLEMVNTGELFF
>.|TRBV28|TRBJ2-4|.
TGTGCCAGCAGTCCCGCGTTTAGTGTAGCCAAAAACATTCAGTACTTC
CASSPAFSVAKNIQYF
>few|TRBV20-1|TRBJ1-4|.
TGCAGTGCTACTAAGGGGGATGGTAATGAAAAACTGTTTTTT
CSATKGDGNEKLFF
>few|TRBV5-1|TRBJ2-1|.
TGCGCAAGCAGCTTGGACCTGGCCGGGGACCCGAGCTCCTACAATGAGCAGTTCTTC
CASSLDLAGDPSSYNEQFF
>many|TRBV20-1|TRBJ1-5|TRBD1
TGCAGTGCTAGTTTAGGGGGCGATACCAACAATCAGCCCCAGCATTTT
CSASLGGDTNNQPQHF
>.|TRBV24-1|TRBJ2-3|TRBD2
TGTGCCACCAGTGATTCGTTTCCAGCGGGAGGTCTCACAGATACGCAGTATTTT
CATSDSFPAGGLTDTQYF
>.|TRBV29-1|TRBJ1-1|.
TGCAGCGTTGCCCGAAGTGAGGTTCGAACGACTGAAGCTTTCTTT
CSVARSEVRTTEAFF
>.|TRBV11-3|TRBJ2-3|.
TGTGCCAGCAGCCCAGGAGTTGGCACAGATACGCAGTATTTT
CASSPGVGTDTQYF
>many|TRBV24-1|TRBJ2-1|.
TGTGCCACCAGGGGGACTTACAATGAGCAGTTCTTC
CATRGTYNEQFF
>few|TRBV6-2/TRBV6-3|TRBJ2-7|.
TGTGCCAGCAGTTACCTAGCGCCGAGCTCCTACGAGCAGTACTTC
CASSYLAPSSYEQYF
>.|TRBV12-3/TRBV12-4|TRBJ2-5|.
TGTGCCAGCAGTTTAGGACCGGGAGCCACTGAAGAGACCCAGTACTTC
CASSLGPGATEETQYF
>.|TRBV12-3/TRBV12-4|TRBJ2-5|TRBD1
TGTGCCAGAATGGGGACAGGGGAGTTTGAGACCCAGTACTTC
CARMGTGEFETQYF
>.|TRBV3-1|TRBJ2-5|TRBD2
TGTGCCAGCAGCCTAGCGGGAGGTAGGGGAGAGACCCAGTACTTC
CASSLAGGRGETQYF
>.|TRBV4-3|TRBJ2-7|TRBD2
TGCGCCAGCAGCCAAGAGGGACTAGCGACCCACGAGCAGTACTTC
CASSQEGLATHEQYF
>.|TRBV7-2|TRBJ2-1|.
TGTGCCAGCAGCCCCCCATCTGGACTGCAGTTCTTC
CASSPPSGLQFF
>.|TRBV6-2/TRBV6-3|TRBJ2-2|TRBD2
TGTGCCAGCAAAACACGGCTAGCGGTGAACACCGGGGAGCTGTTTTTT
CASKTRLAVNTGELFF
>.|TRBV7-9|TRBJ2-3|.
TGTGCCAGCAGCTTAGAGGGCCCTCCGAATACGCAGTATTTT
CASSLEGPPNTQYF
>.|TRBV20-1|TRBJ2-5|.
TGCAGTGCTAGATCTAGGGGGGCAGGGAGAGAGACCCAGTACTTC
CSARSRGAGRETQYF
>many|TRBV11-2|TRBJ2-2|TRBD2
TGTGCCAGCAGCCAAATGGGACTAGCGGGAGGCCCTACCGGGGAGCTGTTTTTT
CASSQMGLAGGPTGELFF
>.|TRBV28|TRBJ2-1|.
TGTGCCAGCAGTCTCCCCCGGGACTTCCCCATTAATGAGCAGTTCTTC
CASSLPRDFPINEQFF
>few|TRBV20-1|TRBJ2-2|.
TGCAGTGCTAGAGATCTCGGTCCCGGGGAGCTGTTTTTT
CSARDLGPGELFF
>few|TRBV6-4|TRBJ1-3|TRBD1
TGTGCCAGCAGTGACAGAGACCGGGACAGGGAAGCTGGAAACACCATATATTTT
CASSDRDRDREAGNTIYF